The entry that follows covers one TCR beta chain sequence. The antigen remains unidentified. TCRdb itself ran the 5' RACE reads through MiXCR, one entry per CDR3 protein. This sample has 690,000 or so distinct CDR3 sequences, with 8% to 9% found just once. The data belong to a study of identical twins. CDR3 length equals 14 residues. The germline gives CDR1 LNHDA, CDR2 SQIVND (reference sequence). The J segment lost 7 bases and the V segment lost 6 bases, leaving 8 bases of the junction unmatched. Overall study results and limits: Twins shared out-of-frame alpha sequences with excess low generation probability.

This same sample was also part of a study on yellow fever vaccine responses in identical twins.

The clonotype comes from a woman aged 18-29 years in good health. Sequenced sample: PBMCs. The chain is built from TRBV19 and TRBJ2-1, with 8 bases matching TRBD1. The chain's CDR3 is CASSPGQDWNEQFF. The CDR3 DNA follows: TGTGCCAGTAGCCCGGGACAGGACTGGAATGAGCAGTTCTTC.